The present T cell receptor beta chain was sequenced within a study of identical twins. Study-wide points: Within beta out-of-frame sequences, the excess sharing observed between twins was weaker.

CDR3 length: 13 residues. Trimming pared 4 bases from V and 10 bases from J, leaving 15 bases between. Per the germline V gene, CDR1 is MNHEY and CDR2 is SVGAGI. This clonotype was seen at least ten times. Antigen specificity is unknown. TCRdb re-derived calls from the 5' RACE reads in MiXCR, one entry per CDR3 protein. The sample contains approximately 630,000 distinct CDR3 sequences, under 8.5% of which appear only once. These data also formed part of another study, on yellow fever vaccine responses in identical twins.

Sequenced input: PBMCs. This clonotype was obtained from a woman younger than 30 in good health. The chain has TRBV6-5 and TRBJ2-3, with D possibly matching TRBD2 (6 bases). The DNA of the CDR3 is TGTGCCAGCAGTTCTCGACTAGAAGCCGCGCAGTATTTT. Translation gives CASSSRLEAAQYF.